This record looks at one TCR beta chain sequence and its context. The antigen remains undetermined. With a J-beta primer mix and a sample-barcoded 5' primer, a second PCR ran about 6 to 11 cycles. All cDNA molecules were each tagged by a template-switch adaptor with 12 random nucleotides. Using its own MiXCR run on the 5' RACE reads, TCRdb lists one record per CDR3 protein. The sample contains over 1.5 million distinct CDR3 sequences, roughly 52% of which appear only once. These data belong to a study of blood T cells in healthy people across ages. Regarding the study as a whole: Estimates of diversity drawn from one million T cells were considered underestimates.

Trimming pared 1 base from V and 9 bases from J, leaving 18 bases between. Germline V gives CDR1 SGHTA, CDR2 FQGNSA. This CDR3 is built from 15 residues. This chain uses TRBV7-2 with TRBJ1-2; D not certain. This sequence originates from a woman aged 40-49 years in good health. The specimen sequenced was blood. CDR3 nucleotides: TGTGCCAGCAGCTTAGATACGGGGTCCCCTATGAGCTACACCTTC. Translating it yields CASSLDTGSPMSYTF.